Below, one TCR beta chain is given with its context. Its cognate antigen has yet to be identified. It has no much larger one-base neighbor in the sample; base qualities were not kept. Compared with germline, V lacks 1 base and J lacks 6 bases; bases without a gene match: 2. The CDR3 holds 16 amino acids from the cysteine to the phenylalanine. Only the CDR3 part of the read is kept: 48 bases, read in frame from the first base. Reading the germline V gene gives CDR1 SGHDN and CDR2 FVKESK. TCRbeta CDR3 regions were amplified from genomic DNA by means of the immunoSEQ Assay, a bias-controlled multiplex PCR. The study's processing was this. The number of nucleated cells in each sample was estimated by amplification of reference gene primers within the assay. To quantify the absolute abundance of each unique TCRbeta CDR3 rearrangement, sequence reads were collapsed and filtered. Productive Simpson clonality was computed per sample as the square root of Simpson's diversity index over productive rearrangements. The table was pulled from immuneACCESS by TCRdb, which kept in-frame rearrangements only. Such tables lose some clones; where checked, under half of the loss comes from unresolved V genes, and the rest has no known cause. V, J and clone size derive from that table, while D and trimming were established from the DNA sequence. The sample table lists about 180,000 clones, about 80% of them with a count of one. The leading ten clones occupy under 15% of the sample.

The data were taken from a study of blood T cell repertoires in COVID-19 (dated by TCRdb to 2018 to 2021). Study-level background: Samples covering the acute and convalescent phases of COVID-19 were provided by collaborators in the United States, Italy and Spain. The material from the prospective study consisted of cDNA or gDNA derived from T cells, B-cell-depleted T cells, or PBMCs. Deeply sampled blood TCRbeta repertoires from subjects exposed to, actively infected with, or recovered from COVID-19 were included in the dataset. The repertoires were released in a freely available public database intended as a resource for research on the immune response to SARS-CoV-2. The samples were drawn from two sources: the first 160 participants of the ongoing ImmuneRACE study, and approximately 1,300 subjects contributed by 6 global collaborators. Sample metadata almost always included a de-identified subject ID, COVID-19 status, age in years and sex. Where HLA class I and class II types were available, the types were taken from metadata supplied by the sample provider, not from assay-based typing.

The research as a whole found: The amount of clinical and demographic metadata varied by source and participant and was provided uncurated.

In the prospective study, participants were roughly 18 to 89 years old, resided in 25 or so geographic areas of the United States, and were enrolled through a virtual design. In the prospective study, participants were assigned to cohorts based on the clinical history participants reported in a screening survey and a study questionnaire. Exposed participants were defined as having been in contact with someone with a PCR-confirmed or clinician-diagnosed COVID-19 case within 2 weeks of study entry. Mobile phlebotomists in the prospective study collected whole blood, serum and a nasopharyngeal or oropharyngeal swab from every participant. Over a roughly 2-month period, participants in the prospective study had the option of providing additional blood draws and questionnaires. Before DNA extraction, blood samples from the prospective study were shipped at room temperature or frozen.

Rearrangement joined TRBV14 to TRBJ2-1, with 14 central nucleotides matching TRBD2. This receptor was identified in a man aged 60 to 75 who had been exposed to COVID-19. Sequenced sample: PBMCs or T cells enriched from blood (not recorded which). The nucleotides read TGTGCCAGCAGCCAAGGGGGACTAGCGGGAGTCAATGAGCAGTTCTTC. It specifies CASSQGGLAGVNEQFF. The variable domain in full, with residues beyond the CDR3 obtained from the reference TRBV14 and TRBJ2-1 genes, is EAGVTQFPSHSVIEKGQTVTLRCDPISGHDNLYWYRRVMGKEIKFLLHFVKESKQDESGMPNNRFLAERTGGTYSTLKVQPAELEDSGVYFCASSQGGLAGVNEQFFGPGTRLTVL.